These 25 T cell receptor beta chains were sequenced from one sample in a study of blood T cell repertoires in COVID-19. Profiling relied on immunoSEQ multiplex PCR, and the TCRdb table lists in-frame clones only, not all of them. The repertoire holds more than 80,000 clones, with roughly four fifths as singletons. Sequencing input: peripheral blood. Receptors originate from a woman in her sixties or seventies with acute or convalescent COVID-19.

This chain uses TRBV5-5 with TRBJ2-3, with TRBD2 matching over 8 bases. CDR1 is SGHKS and CDR2 is YYEKEE in the germline V gene (reference sequence). The trim removed 2 bases at V and 0 bases at J, leaving 11 bases unmatched. The CDR3 spans 18 residues. The CDR3 spells CASSLGREGIYSTDTQYF. The CDR3 DNA follows: TGTGCCAGCAGCTTAGGTCGGGAGGGCATTTATAGCACAGATACGCAGTATTTT. The full variable domain, in which reference TRBV5-5 and TRBJ2-3 provide the parts outside the CDR3, is DAGVTQSPTHLIKTRGQQVTLRCSPISGHKSVSWYQQVLGQGPQFIFQYYEKEERGRGNFPDRFSARQFPNYSSELNVNALLLGDSALYLCASSLGREGIYSTDTQYFGPGTRLTVL.

The V gene is TRBV5-1, the J gene TRBJ2-7, with 7 bases fitting TRBD2. Trimming removed 4 bases from V and 0 bases from J; junction bases left unmatched: 4. The CDR3 sequence is 14 residues long. CDR1 and CDR2 from the germline V gene are SGHRS and YFSETQ. The DNA of the CDR3 is TGCGCCAGCAGCCCACCTAGCGGCTCCTACGAGCAGTACTTC. It specifies CASSPPSGSYEQYF.

The chain joins TRBV9 to TRBJ1-4; 9 bases agree with TRBD1. The CDR3 is 15 amino acids. Per the germline V gene, CDR1 is SGDLS and CDR2 is YYNGEE. V gave up 4 bases and J gave up 7 bases; unmatched junction bases: 8. The CDR3 loop is CASSPQRQGGEKLFF. CDR3 coding DNA: TGTGCCAGCAGCCCCCAAAGACAGGGGGGTGAAAAACTGTTTTTT.

This clone showed up just a few times. The chain joins TRBV3-1 (or the pseudogene TRBV3-2) to TRBJ1-4; D remains unclear. The CDR3 contains 16 residues. The germline V gene encodes CDR1 LGHDT and CDR2 YNNKEL (reference sequence). Trimming left V 3 bases short and J 0 bases short, with 11 bases between. The CDR3 loop reads CASSQTPIATNEKLFF. In DNA, the CDR3 is TGTGCCAGCAGCCAGACACCTATTGCAACTAATGAAAAACTGTTTTTT.

V usage is TRBV4-2 and J usage is TRBJ2-2, with 9 bases fitting TRBD2. This CDR3 region has 17 residues. Germline loops: CDR1 LGHNA, CDR2 YNFKEQ. V was clipped by 3 bases and J by 3 bases; unmatched bases: 8. In DNA, the CDR3 is TGTGCCAGCAGCCATGCCCGGACTAGCGTTGACACCGGGGAGCTGTTTTTT. Amino acids: CASSHARTSVDTGELFF.

The V and J genes are TRBV11-3 and TRBJ2-1; 14 bases match TRBD2. Germline values: CDR1 SGHNT, CDR2 YENEEA. This CDR3 is 16 amino acids long. V lost 5 bases, J lost 5 bases, and 5 bases stayed unmatched. CDR3 sequence reads: CASSPPTSGGDNEQFF. The CDR3 DNA reads TGTGCCAGCAGCCCCCCGACTAGCGGGGGGGACAATGAGCAGTTCTTC. The variable domain in full, with the rest retrieved from reference TRBV11-3 and TRBJ2-1, is EAGVVQSPRYKIIEKKQPVAFWCNPISGHNTLYWYLQNLGQGPELLIRYENEEAVDDSQLPKDRFSAERLKGVDSTLKIQPAELGDSAVYLCASSPPTSGGDNEQFFGPGTRLTVL.

The CDR3 bases are TGTGCCAGCGAGGGGAGGGTTGGGACATACGAGCAGTACTTC. Translated: CASEGRVGTYEQYF. The V gene is TRBV2, the J gene TRBJ2-7, with D possibly matching TRBD2 (7 bases). CDR1 and CDR2 (germline): SNHLY, FYNNEI. The CDR3 runs 14 residues. V lost 8 bases, J lost 4 bases, and 18 bases lay in between.

The rearrangement joins TRBV5-1 to TRBJ2-7; possibly TRBD2 for D (5 bases). Germline-derived CDR1 and CDR2 are SGHRS and YFSETQ. V was shortened by 0 bases and J by 2 bases, with 12 bases between the two germline ends. The length of the CDR3 is 15 residues. CDR3 sequence: CASSLGRALTYEQYF. The CDR3, as DNA: TGCGCCAGCAGCTTGGGGCGGGCACTAACCTACGAGCAGTACTTC.

J is TRBJ1-6 and V is TRBV19, with unresolved D. Trimming cost V 9 bases and J 4 bases, with 16 bases left between them. The germline CDR1 and CDR2 sequences are LNHDA and SQIVND (reference sequence). This CDR3 region has 15 residues. In nucleotides, the CDR3 is TGTGCCAGCCGACCCCGGGGTTCGTATAATTCACCCCTCCACTTT. Its translation is CASRPRGSYNSPLHF.

The chain links TRBV11-1 to TRBJ2-7; D not resolved. Trimming shortened V by 0 bases and J by 3 bases, and 6 bases separated the two germline ends. Germline lookup yields CDR1 SGHAT and CDR2 FQDESV (reference sequence). The CDR3 contains 13 residues. The CDR3 region is CASSLAENYEQYF. The CDR3 bases are TGTGCCAGCAGCTTAGCAGAGAACTACGAGCAGTACTTC.

The chain recombines TRBV10-3 with TRBJ2-3; 9 bases match TRBD1. J was trimmed by 2 bases and V by 5 bases; bases with no gene match: 2. CDR3 length: 14 amino acids. Per germline, CDR1 ENHRY and CDR2 SYGVKD. For the CDR3, the DNA is TGTGCCATCAGTCGGGACAGGGACACAGATACGCAGTATTTT. This translates into CAISRDRDTDTQYF.

The chain has TRBV6-5 and TRBJ1-2; 8 bases map to TRBD1. The CDR3 runs 15 residues. CDR1 and CDR2 from the germline V gene are MNHEY and SVGAGI. The J segment lost 5 bases and the V segment lost 2 bases, leaving 7 bases of the junction unmatched. The CDR3: CASSYGQGSMYGYTF. The CDR3 nucleotides are TGTGCCAGCAGTTACGGACAGGGAAGCATGTATGGCTACACCTTC.

Comment on this clone: The junction does not match germline at one end; this may be a read error. This chain joins TRBV5-1 and TRBJ1-6; D gene ambiguous. Per the germline V gene, CDR1 is SGHRS and CDR2 is YFSETQ. The CDR3 totals 15 residues. The CDR3 reads CASSFDSTYNSPFHF. CDR3 DNA sequence: TGCGCCAGCAGCTTTGATAGCACCTATAATTCACCCTTCCACTTT.

The V and J genes are TRBV5-1 and TRBJ2-7; D remains unclear. Trimming removed 1 base from V and 0 bases from J, with 11 bases in between. Per the germline V gene, CDR1 is SGHRS and CDR2 is YFSETQ. There are 15 residues in the CDR3. The CDR3 loop reads CASSLYTESSYEQYF. The DNA of the CDR3 is TGCGCCAGCAGCTTGTATACAGAGAGCTCCTACGAGCAGTACTTC.

This clone came up once. The chain recombines TRBV2 with TRBJ2-5; TRBD1 agrees at 10 bases. The germline gives CDR1 SNHLY, CDR2 FYNNEI. The length of the CDR3 is 14 residues. The V segment lost 8 bases and the J segment 5 bases; nucleotides outside the gene matches: 8. The CDR3 loop is CASCRQGAWETQYF. For the CDR3, the DNA is TGTGCCAGCTGTAGACAGGGGGCTTGGGAGACCCAGTACTTC.

The CDR3: CASSDFLSTGGGEKLFF. For the CDR3, the DNA is TGTGCCAGCAGTGACTTTCTTTCGACAGGGGGCGGTGAAAAACTGTTTTTT. The chain carries TRBV6-2 or TRBV6-3 and TRBJ1-4, with 10 bases matching TRBD1. CDR3 length: 17 residues. V was clipped by 5 bases and J by 7 bases; unmatched bases: 13. CDR1 MNHEY and CDR2 SVGEGT come from the germline V gene.

In DNA form, the CDR3 reads TGTGCCAGCAGTTCGACCAGGGGGCGCATTACTGAAGCTTTCTTT. This translates into CASSSTRGRITEAFF. The gene calls are TRBV6-2 or TRBV6-3 and TRBJ1-1, with TRBD1 matching 8 bases. V shed 4 bases, J shed 5 bases, and the junction held 9 bases outside the gene matches. The CDR3 sequence is 15 residues long. Germline CDR1 and CDR2: MNHEY and SVGEGT.

This rearrangement joins TRBV11-2 to TRBJ1-5; D remains ambiguous. V was pared by 1 base and J by 2 bases, with 21 bases between. The CDR3 extends over 19 amino acids. The germline V gene encodes CDR1 SGHAT and CDR2 FQNNGV. The CDR3 loop reads CASSLVITGRTKGNQPQHF. The CDR3 coding sequence is TGTGCCAGCAGCTTAGTCATCACGGGGAGAACTAAGGGCAATCAGCCCCAGCATTTT.

This clone was seen only a few times. The chain links TRBV5-1 to TRBJ1-2, with 11 bases fitting TRBD1. This CDR3 region has 15 residues. Per the germline V gene, CDR1 is SGHRS and CDR2 is YFSETQ. Unmatched junction bases numbered 11, after V lost 6 bases and J lost 7 bases. The CDR3 DNA sequence: TGCGCCAGCACCTTAGGACAGGGGGCGCAGCGTGGCTACACCTTC. Residues: CASTLGQGAQRGYTF.

The chain is built from TRBV7-7 and TRBJ1-4; D call uncertain. The CDR3 totals 13 residues. Trimming shortened V by 2 bases and J by 6 bases, and 7 bases separated the two germline ends. Germline V CDR1 and CDR2: SSHAT, FNYEAQ (reference sequence). DNA of the CDR3: TGTGCCAGCAGCTTAAGCCGAGATGAAAAACTGTTTTTT. Residues: CASSLSRDEKLFF. Looking up the rest from reference TRBV7-7 and TRBJ1-4 gives the full variable domain: GAGVSQSPRYKVTKRGQDVTLRCDPISSHATLYWYQQALGQGPEFLTYFNYEAQPDKSGLPSDRFSAERPEGSISTLTIQRTEQRDSAMYRCASSLSRDEKLFFGSGTQLSVL.

This sequence joins TRBV5-1 and TRBJ1-1; 7 bases line up with TRBD1. The J segment lost 1 base and the V segment lost 4 bases, leaving 10 bases of the junction unmatched. Per the germline V gene, CDR1 is SGHRS and CDR2 is YFSETQ. The CDR3 has 16 residues. CDR3 sequence reads: CASSPTGVSSNTEAFF. CDR3 coding DNA: TGCGCCAGCAGCCCAACAGGGGTTAGTTCGAACACTGAAGCTTTCTTT.

V is TRBV7-8 and J is TRBJ1-5, with TRBD1 as a possible D gene (5 bases). Trimming cost V 5 bases and J 7 bases, with 18 bases left between them. CDR3 length: 15 residues. CDR1 SGHVS and CDR2 FQNEAQ come from the germline V gene. The CDR3 nucleotides are TGTGCCAGCAGCCGGACGCAGGGCTTGGGGCAGCCCCAGCATTTT. Its translation is CASSRTQGLGQPQHF.

In this sample, this clone turned up a few times. The J gene is TRBJ1-4, the V gene TRBV3-1 (or the pseudogene TRBV3-2); D gene unclear. This CDR3 region has 14 residues. V was pared by 4 bases and J by 0 bases, with 6 bases between. Germline CDR1 is LGHDT and CDR2 is YNNKEL (reference sequence). CDR3 loop: CASSPRATNEKLFF. The CDR3 region has the DNA TGTGCCAGCAGCCCCCGGGCAACTAATGAAAAACTGTTTTTT.

V and J are TRBV11-2 and TRBJ1-3; D may be TRBD1 (5 bases). This CDR3 is built from 15 residues. Germline lookup yields CDR1 SGHAT and CDR2 FQNNGV. Trimming removed 4 bases from V and 0 bases from J, with 10 bases in between. The chain's CDR3 is CASSSFGGSGNTIYF. The CDR3 DNA sequence: TGTGCCAGCAGCTCGTTCGGGGGCTCTGGAAACACCATATATTTT.

The CDR3 DNA reads TGTGCCAGCAGACCGACAGGGGCCCCCAATCAGCCCCAGCATTTT. It specifies CASRPTGAPNQPQHF. The chain combines TRBV28 with TRBJ1-5, with 8 bases matching TRBD1. V lost 6 bases, J lost 3 bases, and 7 bases stayed unmatched. The length of the CDR3 is 15 residues. CDR1 is MDHEN and CDR2 is SYDVKM in the germline V gene. Supplemented by reference TRBV28 and TRBJ1-5, the full variable domain reads DVKVTQSSRYLVKRTGEKVFLECVQDMDHENMFWYRQDPGLGLRLIYFSYDVKMKEKGDIPEGYSVSREKKERFSLILESASTNQTSMYLCASRPTGAPNQPQHFGDGTRLSIL.